The entry that follows covers one TCR beta chain sequence. It lacks a known antigen. Base qualities were left out, and no much larger clone turns up one base away. Taken from the germline V gene, the CDR1 and CDR2 loops are MDHEN and SYDVKM. The CDR3 goes from the cysteine to the phenylalanine over 13 residues. Solely the CDR3 DNA is kept, with 39 bases framed from the first base. Trimmed from V: 6 bases; trimmed from J: 8 bases; junction bases lacking a gene match: 7. This entry belongs to a study of cytomegalovirus exposure and HLA in healthy donors (dated 2017 in TCRdb). For the study in its entirety: An earlier analysis of 587 of the donors reported about 250 Gb of sequence data and 117 million unique TCR beta sequences from 150 million to 200 million T cells. About 320 gigabases of sequencing data and tens of millions of unique TCR sequences were included in an early release covering 550 to 650 HLA-typed donors. Of the 398 genotyped donors, approximately 83% fell in the genetic ancestry cluster associated with self-reported Caucasian donors. The aim of the study was to test whether cataloging public T cell receptors could identify signatures of past pathogen exposure. The study profiled the T cell repertoires of some 610 subjects by immunosequencing and related them to cytomegalovirus serostatus. In addition to the first cohort of 666 subjects, a separate validation cohort of 120 different subjects was used. To predict cytomegalovirus infection status, the study combined high-throughput TCR immunosequencing, statistical association of individual TCRs with disease status, and machine learning. A later analysis re-analyzed previously published TCR beta repertoires from approximately 700 donors and added high-resolution HLA genotyping to study TCR occurrence patterns. The later analysis used no new phenotypic data to find candidate immune exposures, relying instead on TCR beta sequences and their occurrence across donors. An earlier analysis of fewer than 700 of the donors applied high-throughput TCR beta sequencing to assess whether each TCR beta V gene segment acted as functional or pseudogenic. Donor age, sex, ethnicity and CMV serostatus were compiled together with the repertoire data. A later genetic analysis took genome-wide SNP genotypes for about three fifths of the roughly 670 donors and used that subset as a discovery cohort. Every repertoire in the discovery cohort had been generated on one and the same sequencing platform. HLA typing covered class I and class II loci at four-digit resolution. Typing coverage differed by locus: A, B, C, DRB1 and DQB1 were typed in about 620-640 donors, DQA1 in about 560, DPA1 in 600 to 610, and DPB1 in approximately 450. A handful of DR-DQ haplotypes were treated as single units for association and clustering because of strong linkage in the cohort. Among 300 to 450 genotyped donors of the cohort, an average of about 240,000 unique TCR beta nucleotide sequences were sequenced per donor, roughly 20% of them non-productive. Summary of the overall study and its limitations: Sequencing depth was assumed to be roughly uniform across donors in the presence/absence analyses, though that assumption may not hold. Linkage disequilibrium might explain the correlated functional status among segregating V segments, but an unknown experimental factor could not be ruled out. A later genetic analysis reported fewer N-insertions in productive TCRs among donors in an Asian-associated ancestry cluster than the 666-donor mean. In an earlier analysis of about 540 of the donors, most TCR beta V segments were observed in productive rearrangements about 90% or about 30% of the time, broadly matching IMGT annotations. According to a later analysis, TCR association rates differed among HLA loci, with DRB1 alleles showing the most associated TCRs and HLA-C alleles showing the fewest. In a later analysis, HLA-associated TCR beta chains were found to be more clonally expanded and to have lower generation probabilities than equally common non-associated chains. The cohort was sequenced for TCR beta chains only, and without alpha or paired-chain data the features that could be detected were limited. A further reported finding was that TCR beta sequences accurately predicted the HLA-A and HLA-B alleles for most subjects in the first cohort. A cluster of highly shared sequence variants was judged likely to be a technical artifact of the sequencing pipeline. Most CMV-associated TCR beta chains appeared to be HLA-restricted in a later analysis, and the HLA associations seemed to be driven largely by CMV exposure. The 87-base-pair reads could not distinguish some IMGT-functional V segments, including TRBV6-2 and TRBV6-3, so those segments were excluded. Because counts were too low, roughly 17 rarely observed V segments, including chromosome 9 orphons, were left out of the earlier analysis of several hundred of the donors. Most TCR sequences were seen in very few donors, while some public TCRs were found in many individuals. When HLA alleles, especially DR and DQ, strongly co-occurred, attributing TCR associations to individual alleles was difficult. The study listed 150 to 200 TCR beta chains as associated with cytomegalovirus. The authors suggested that the approach could potentially be generalized to other disease states and immunological phenotypes. At a false discovery rate of 0.05, a later analysis linked approximately 18,000 TCR beta sequences to specific HLA alleles. A later analysis reported that several top co-occurrence clusters appeared linked to parvovirus B19, influenza, CMV and Epstein-Barr virus. HLA typing was unavailable for some donors at each locus, so association tests used only the typed subset. In vitro tests confirmed that a few of the cytomegalovirus-associated TCR beta chains recognize cytomegalovirus antigens. In a later genetic analysis, a missense DCLRE1C variant was associated with V-gene and J-gene trimming of TCR beta chains, and the association was replicated in an independent cohort. CMV serostatus was the only immune exposure information available for the cohort. The classifier was reported to diagnose cytomegalovirus status with high specificity and sensitivity in both the original cohort and the validation cohort.

Library method: the immunoSEQ multiplex PCR assay. For the multiplex PCR, a mixture combining 60 forward primers for TCR Vbeta segments and 13 reverse primers for TCR Jbeta segments was used. A multiplex PCR assay on genomic DNA amplified the CDR3 region of rearranged TCR beta genes. Amplified TCR beta libraries were sequenced as 87-base-pair reads on the Illumina HiSeq System. Processing in the source paper ran as follows. Across the 500 to 700 repertoires, a later analysis counted 80 million or so unique TCR beta chains, roughly 11 million of which were shared by at least two donors. Raw reads were error-corrected and collapsed into unique sequences by a nearest-neighbor algorithm in which closely related sequences were merged to remove PCR and sequencing errors. CDR3 sequences were aligned to IMGT reference sequences to assign V, D and J gene segments. For a sequence to be retained, a match of at least six nucleotides to both a V gene segment and a J gene segment was required. A rearrangement counted as productive if the CDR3 had no stop codons and remained in frame with V and J, and every other rearrangement counted as non-productive. Following IMGT convention, CDR3 was defined as the stretch from the second conserved V-encoded cysteine to the conserved J-encoded phenylalanine. Sequences without an unambiguous match to a single V gene segment were excluded from the earlier analysis of about 630 of the donors. An earlier analysis of a few hundred of the donors called V segments functional above 56.7% productive rearrangements and segregating when the between-donor standard deviation exceeded 5%. A statistical classification framework was built for diagnosing cytomegalovirus status from the catalog of TCR beta chain sequences. In a later analysis, V and J genes were assigned by comparing TCR nucleotide sequences against IMGT/GENE-DB human TR gene sequences. In a later analysis, CDR3 sequences and most-parsimonious VDJ recombination scenarios were assigned using the TCRdist pipeline. In a later analysis, every TCR beta chain was defined by the combination of its CDR3 amino acid sequence and its V-gene family, and reads without a unique V-gene family were dropped. As a way to deal with suspected cross-contamination and a sequencing artifact, a later analysis dropped roughly 620 nucleotide sequences that were highly shared and had low generation probability. In a later analysis, a clonal expansion index for each public chain was calculated from normalized within-repertoire ranks of inferred template counts. A later analysis computed generation probabilities with a VDJ recombination model fitted to out-of-frame rearrangements, and checked the results against IGoR. Hypergeometric tests were used in a later analysis to score TCR-TCR, TCR-HLA and TCR-CMV co-occurrence, with a repertoire-size bias correction applied to the TCR pairs. False discovery rates were estimated in a later analysis by permuting HLA or CMV assignments 20 times. A later analysis grouped co-occurring TCRs with DBSCAN, adding TCRdist sequence similarity when clustering within HLA-allele-positive subsets. Repertoires with fewer than 30,000 or more than 120,000 public chains, plus five repertoires with anomalous nucleotide sharing, were excluded from co-occurrence clustering. What TCRdb holds here is the immuneACCESS table cut down to in-frame rearrangements. Part of the clones is not present; checked against another copy, under half of the missing clones reflect an unresolved V gene, and the others are unexplained. The DNA was the basis for D and trimming; V, J and clone size are from that table. This sample comprises under 150,000 clones, about 61% of them detected only once. Of the sample, almost 8.5% falls within the top ten clones.

The cohort was made up of approximately 700 healthy bone marrow donors. All cohort members were sampled while nominally healthy, although unrecorded immune exposures were likely present. The donor was CMV seropositive and was included in the group of 250 to 300 seropositive cohort members. A peripheral blood sample was collected from each donor, and TCR beta sequencing was performed on peripheral blood mononuclear cells. Genomic DNA extraction from the blood cell samples was performed with the Qiagen DNeasy Blood Extraction Kit. This receptor was taken from a man aged 18 to 29 in good health and CMV-seropositive. The rearrangement combines TRBV28 with TRBJ1-2; TRBD1 lines up with 9 middle nucleotides. Sequenced input: PBMCs. The CDR3 here reads CASRKTGGGGYTF. The sequenced DNA: TGTGCCAGCAGGAAGACAGGGGGTGGCGGCTACACCTTC.